A selection of T cell receptor beta chains follows, all from one sample in a study of T cell responses to AZD1222 COVID-19 vaccine. Profiled with immunoSEQ multiplex PCR; TCRdb holds only in-frame clones, not every one. Of some 48,000 clones in the sample, roughly 85% are singletons; the top ten hold 6% to 8%. The sample in question was peripheral blood, obtained 28 days after the second AZD1222 dose. The receptors derive from an adult who received the AZD1222 COVID-19 vaccine. Both conserved end residues are part of each CDR3. D genes are given only for firm matches. Clone size, where shown, is once, few, many, or a class for clones that have expanded.

J gene: TRBJ2-2; V gene: TRBV20-1; D gene: -; clone size: -; CDR3 protein: CSARDTGELFF; CDR3 DNA: TGCAGTGCTAGAGACACCGGGGAGCTGTTTTTT
J gene: TRBJ2-7; V gene: TRBV25-1; D gene: TRBD1; clone size: -; CDR3 protein: CASSGTGSDEQYF; CDR3 DNA: TGTGCCAGCAGTGGGACAGGGAGCGACGAGCAGTACTTC
J gene: TRBJ2-7; V gene: TRBV7-9; D gene: -; clone size: -; CDR3 protein: CASSGGGTLSYEQYF; CDR3 DNA: TGTGCCAGCAGCGGGGGTGGGACACTTTCCTACGAGCAGTACTTC
J gene: TRBJ1-4; V gene: TRBV24-1; D gene: TRBD1; clone size: once; CDR3 protein: CATSEGQFNEKLFF; CDR3 DNA: TGTGCCACCAGCGAGGGACAGTTTAATGAAAAACTGTTTTTT
J gene: TRBJ2-2; V gene: TRBV19; D gene: TRBD2; clone size: -; CDR3 protein: CASRLAGLGTGELFF; CDR3 DNA: TGTGCCAGTAGGCTAGCGGGATTAGGCACCGGGGAGCTGTTTTTT
J gene: TRBJ1-1; V gene: TRBV4-3; D gene: TRBD1; clone size: once; CDR3 protein: CASSQVTGQGRNTEAFF; CDR3 DNA: TGCGCCAGCAGCCAAGTTACCGGACAGGGGAGAAACACTGAAGCTTTCTTT
J gene: TRBJ2-7; V gene: TRBV30; D gene: -; clone size: few; CDR3 protein: CAWGRQGMGEQYF; CDR3 DNA: TGTGCCTGGGGGCGTCAGGGGATGGGGGAGCAGTACTTC
J gene: TRBJ2-3; V gene: TRBV6-5; D gene: -; clone size: few; CDR3 protein: CASRGATRDTQYF; CDR3 DNA: TGTGCCAGCAGGGGGGCGACTAGGGATACGCAGTATTTT
J gene: TRBJ2-1; V gene: TRBV7-2; D gene: TRBD2; clone size: once; CDR3 protein: CASSLASGRPPVF; CDR3 DNA: TGTGCCAGCAGCTTGGCTAGCGGGCGTCCGCCGGTCTTC
J gene: TRBJ2-7; V gene: TRBV7-6; D gene: TRBD1; clone size: -; CDR3 protein: CASSFSSGQGFYEQYF; CDR3 DNA: TGTGCCAGCAGCTTTAGTTCTGGACAGGGCTTTTACGAGCAGTACTTC
J gene: TRBJ2-7; V gene: TRBV14; D gene: -; clone size: -; CDR3 protein: CASSQLLAYEQYF; CDR3 DNA: TGTGCCAGCAGCCAACTCCTCGCCTACGAGCAGTACTTC
J gene: TRBJ2-5; V gene: TRBV7-3; D gene: -; clone size: -; CDR3 protein: CASSLTPGRGTQYF; CDR3 DNA: TGTGCCAGCAGCTTAACGCCGGGCAGGGGGACCCAGTACTTC
J gene: TRBJ2-7; V gene: TRBV5-1; D gene: -; clone size: -; CDR3 protein: CASSLAQGYHEQYF; CDR3 DNA: TGCGCCAGCAGCTTGGCCCAGGGGTACCACGAGCAGTACTTC
J gene: TRBJ1-4; V gene: TRBV5-5; D gene: TRBD1; clone size: -; CDR3 protein: CASSQQGANEKLFF; CDR3 DNA: TGTGCCAGCAGCCAACAGGGGGCCAATGAAAAACTGTTTTTT
J gene: TRBJ1-4; V gene: TRBV19; D gene: -; clone size: -; CDR3 protein: CASSIAPEEKLFF; CDR3 DNA: TGTGCCAGTAGTATCGCCCCAGAAGAAAAACTGTTTTTT
J gene: TRBJ1-1; V gene: TRBV15; D gene: -; clone size: -; CDR3 protein: CATKVGTEAFF; CDR3 DNA: TGTGCCACCAAGGTGGGCACTGAAGCTTTCTTT
J gene: TRBJ2-7; V gene: TRBV27; D gene: TRBD2; clone size: -; CDR3 protein: CASSLTSVTYEQYF; CDR3 DNA: TGTGCCAGCAGTTTGACTAGCGTGACCTACGAGCAGTACTTC
J gene: TRBJ2-1; V gene: TRBV6-4; D gene: -; clone size: once; CDR3 protein: CASSSPLRNEQFF; CDR3 DNA: TGTGCCAGCTCTTCCCCCCTCAGGAATGAGCAGTTCTTC
J gene: TRBJ2-3; V gene: TRBV7-6; D gene: -; clone size: -; CDR3 protein: CASSSGFGTQYF; CDR3 DNA: TGTGCCAGCAGCTCCGGCTTTGGTACGCAGTATTTT
J gene: TRBJ1-1; V gene: TRBV7-8; D gene: TRBD1; clone size: -; CDR3 protein: CASSLAQGQGNTEAFF; CDR3 DNA: TGTGCCAGCAGCTTAGCACAGGGACAGGGGAACACTGAAGCTTTCTTT
J gene: TRBJ1-1; V gene: TRBV6-5; D gene: TRBD1; clone size: -; CDR3 protein: CASSPGQGSGTEAFF; CDR3 DNA: TGTGCCAGCAGCCCGGGACAGGGGAGTGGGACTGAAGCTTTCTTT
J gene: TRBJ1-2; V gene: TRBV10-3; D gene: -; clone size: -; CDR3 protein: CAISESVQAPYGYTF; CDR3 DNA: TGTGCCATCAGTGAGTCGGTGCAGGCTCCGTATGGCTACACCTTC
J gene: TRBJ1-5; V gene: TRBV2; D gene: TRBD1; clone size: -; CDR3 protein: CASNSDRVNQPQHF; CDR3 DNA: TGTGCCAGTAACTCCGACAGGGTGAATCAGCCCCAGCATTTT
J gene: TRBJ2-1; V gene: TRBV25-1; D gene: TRBD2; clone size: -; CDR3 protein: CASSEWGRGRAGNEQFF; CDR3 DNA: TGTGCCAGCAGTGAATGGGGGCGCGGGAGGGCAGGCAATGAGCAGTTCTTC
J gene: TRBJ1-1; V gene: TRBV7-9; D gene: TRBD1; clone size: -; CDR3 protein: CASRLRTGVFSNTEAFF; CDR3 DNA: TGTGCCAGCAGACTTCGGACAGGGGTGTTCTCGAACACTGAAGCTTTCTTT
J gene: TRBJ2-5; V gene: TRBV7-2; D gene: -; clone size: -; CDR3 protein: CASSLDGGQTQYF; CDR3 DNA: TGTGCCAGCAGCTTAGATGGTGGGCAGACCCAGTACTTC
J gene: TRBJ1-5; V gene: TRBV19; D gene: -; clone size: -; CDR3 protein: CASSDTGWSQPQHF; CDR3 DNA: TGTGCCAGTAGTGATACAGGTTGGAGTCAGCCCCAGCATTTT
J gene: TRBJ2-2; V gene: TRBV4-1; D gene: TRBD2; clone size: -; CDR3 protein: CASSQVSGSLTGELFF; CDR3 DNA: TGCGCCAGCAGCCAAGTTAGCGGGAGCCTCACCGGGGAGCTGTTTTTT
J gene: TRBJ2-7; V gene: TRBV2; D gene: -; clone size: -; CDR3 protein: CASSARGDSYEQYF; CDR3 DNA: TGTGCCAGCTCGGCCCGAGGGGACTCCTACGAGCAGTACTTC
J gene: TRBJ2-7; V gene: TRBV7-9; D gene: -; clone size: -; CDR3 protein: CASSPRRGTSYEQYF; CDR3 DNA: TGTGCCAGCAGCCCCCGAAGGGGAACGTCCTACGAGCAGTACTTC
J gene: TRBJ2-7; V gene: TRBV28; D gene: -; clone size: -; CDR3 protein: CASSLKAVYEQYF; CDR3 DNA: TGTGCCAGCAGTTTAAAGGCAGTCTACGAGCAGTACTTC
J gene: TRBJ2-3; V gene: TRBV5-4; D gene: TRBD2; clone size: -; CDR3 protein: CASRSGLAGSDTQYF; CDR3 DNA: TGTGCCAGCAGGTCCGGACTAGCGGGATCGGATACGCAGTATTTT
J gene: TRBJ2-1; V gene: TRBV6-6; D gene: TRBD2; clone size: -; CDR3 protein: CASSRLAGNSYNEQFF; CDR3 DNA: TGTGCCAGCAGTCGACTAGCGGGAAATTCCTACAATGAGCAGTTCTTC
J gene: TRBJ1-2; V gene: TRBV7-2; D gene: TRBD1; clone size: once; CDR3 protein: CASSLDRGRANYGYTF; CDR3 DNA: TGTGCCAGCAGCCTAGACAGGGGGAGAGCTAACTATGGCTACACCTTC
J gene: TRBJ2-5; V gene: TRBV27; D gene: -; clone size: -; CDR3 protein: CASSFGRRETQYF; CDR3 DNA: TGTGCCAGCAGTTTTGGCCGCCGGGAGACCCAGTACTTC
J gene: TRBJ2-4; V gene: TRBV7-4; D gene: -; clone size: -; CDR3 protein: CASSLIGMMAKNIQYF; CDR3 DNA: TGTGCCAGCAGCTTAATAGGGATGATGGCCAAAAACATTCAGTACTTC
J gene: TRBJ1-2; V gene: TRBV12-3/TRBV12-4; D gene: TRBD1; clone size: -; CDR3 protein: CASSDRGLGYTF; CDR3 DNA: TGTGCCAGCAGTGACAGGGGGCTTGGCTACACCTTC
J gene: TRBJ1-1; V gene: TRBV7-8; D gene: TRBD1; clone size: -; CDR3 protein: CASSSTGGFGTEAFF; CDR3 DNA: TGTGCCAGCAGCTCGACAGGGGGTTTCGGCACTGAAGCTTTCTTT
J gene: TRBJ1-4; V gene: TRBV6-5; D gene: TRBD1; clone size: -; CDR3 protein: CASSRTGGGEKLFF; CDR3 DNA: TGTGCCAGCAGCAGAACAGGGGGGGGTGAAAAACTGTTTTTT
J gene: TRBJ1-6; V gene: TRBV5-6; D gene: -; clone size: -; CDR3 protein: CASSFGGAVNDSPLHF; CDR3 DNA: TGTGCCAGCAGCTTTGGGGGGGCGGTAAACGATTCACCCCTCCACTTT
J gene: TRBJ1-3; V gene: TRBV14; D gene: -; clone size: -; CDR3 protein: CASSQVRFSGNTIYF; CDR3 DNA: TGTGCCAGCAGCCAAGTACGGTTCTCTGGAAACACCATATATTTT